This TCR beta chain is drawn from a study of blood T cell repertoires in COVID-19. Study background: T cells, B-cell-depleted T cells, or PBMCs provided the cDNA or gDNA that served as material.

Assay used: immunoSEQ multiplex PCR; TCRdb lists only in-frame clones, some missing. The sample comprises roughly 260,000 clones, approximately 86% of which are singletons, and over 2% rests with the top ten. Recovered status in Cohort 3 required two negative PCRs, clearance, or symptom resolution. The CDR3 is 12 amino acids. V dropped 8 bases and J dropped 1 base, with 8 bases sitting between them. Germline V gene data show CDR1 as SNHLY and CDR2 as FYNNEI. This chain joins TRBV2 and TRBJ1-1; no reliable D call. Sequenced input: PBMCs or T cells enriched from blood (not recorded which). The origin of this receptor is a woman aged 18-29 years who had recovered from COVID-19. The CDR3 region is CASGWANTEAFF. For the CDR3, the DNA is TGTGCCAGCGGATGGGCGAACACTGAAGCTTTCTTT.